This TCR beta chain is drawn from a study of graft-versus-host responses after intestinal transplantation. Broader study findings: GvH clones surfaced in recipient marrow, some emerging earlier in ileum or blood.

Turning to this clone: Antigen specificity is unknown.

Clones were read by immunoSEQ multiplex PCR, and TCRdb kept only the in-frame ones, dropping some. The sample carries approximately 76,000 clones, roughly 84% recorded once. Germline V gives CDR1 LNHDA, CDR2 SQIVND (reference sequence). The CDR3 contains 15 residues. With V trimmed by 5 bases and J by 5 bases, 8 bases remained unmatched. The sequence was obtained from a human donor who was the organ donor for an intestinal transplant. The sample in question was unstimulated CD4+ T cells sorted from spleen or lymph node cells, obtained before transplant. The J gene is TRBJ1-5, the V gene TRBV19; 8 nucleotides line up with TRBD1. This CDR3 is CASSLGQGSYQPQHF. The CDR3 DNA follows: TGTGCCAGTAGTTTAGGACAGGGTTCGTATCAGCCCCAGCATTTT.